This entry is about one T cell receptor beta chain. Its antigen remains unknown. The data stem from a study of OX40 agonist ivuxolimab in advanced cancers. Looking at the study overall: Intravenous ivuxolimab at 0.01 to 10 mg/kg was given to patients every 2 weeks. Study-wide results and caveats: Certain nonresponding patients likewise had low normalized T-cell clonal expansion. Clonal expansion by week 6 occurred in CD4+ and CD8+ blood T cells (at 0.1 to 3.0 mg/kg).

On cycle 4 day 1 and cycle 7 day 1, as well as at baseline, blood was sampled. The V gene end was trimmed by 6 bases and the J gene end by 1 base; junction bases not matched to a gene: 3. The CDR3 contains 15 residues. CDR1 is MNHEY and CDR2 is SVGAGI in the germline V gene. The repertoire was sequenced with immunoSEQ multiplex PCR; TCRdb's copy has only in-frame clones and lacks some. The data contain approximately 39,000 clones, 88% of them singletons. This chain joins TRBV6-5 and TRBJ1-5, with 10 positions matching TRBD1. This specimen was CD4+ or CD8+ T cells sorted from blood, taken in a trial of the OX40 agonist ivuxolimab. This receptor was identified in an adult with an advanced solid tumor such as melanoma, head and neck, liver or kidney cancer. The CDR3 DNA reads as TGTGCCAGCAGGGCGGACAGGGGGAGCAATCAGCCCCAGCATTTT. Protein product: CASRADRGSNQPQHF.